This T cell receptor beta chain was recorded in a study of post-analysis software for immune sequencing data. The study's findings and limits: Included in a set of about 5 TRBV segments more frequent in patients than controls were TRBV5-6, TRBV5-1 and TRBV20-1.

This clonotype was observed a handful of times. The antigen is unknown. V lost 6 bases and J lost 2, with 11 bases in between. The CDR3 covers 14 residues. The TCR beta cDNA libraries carried unique molecular identifiers. Once roughly 1 to 11 million T cells were used, roughly 500,000 cDNA molecules resulted. TCRdb analysed the PCR reads with MiXCR anew, one entry per CDR3 protein. Seen here are approximately 570,000 distinct CDR3 sequences, about 40% observed once, and the top ten hold under 2%. The sequence derives from a girl aged 10 to 17 with multiple sclerosis. The chain joins TRBV12-3 or TRBV12-4 to TRBJ2-1; possibly TRBD2 for D (7 bases). Sequenced input: blood. The CDR3 DNA reads as TGTGCCAGCAGCCGGGGGGCCCCCTACAATGAGCAGTTCTTC. This sequence encodes CASSRGAPYNEQFF.